A selection of T cell receptor beta chains follows, all from one sample in a study of blood T cell repertoires in COVID-19. Sequencing was performed with immunoSEQ multiplex PCR; in TCRdb, only in-frame clones are kept and a portion is missing. The table includes about 200,000 clones, 65% to 85% detected once. The material sequenced was peripheral blood. Receptors were obtained from a man aged 35 to 55 with acute or convalescent COVID-19. Each CDR3 is given without its conserved first and last residue. Rows may omit the clone size; those that give it use once, few, many or a size class.

v_gene	abundance	CDR3aa
TRBV6-2/TRBV6-3	.	ASSDRGGLQETQY
TRBV7-9	.	ATPGGVTEAF
TRBV7-2	once	ASSFGIAVTGELF
TRBV11-1	.	ASSLDGTGVHEQY
TRBV5-6	.	ASSYEGSRVYEQY
TRBV29-1	.	SGTLDREKLF
TRBV28	few	ASSVPGGLYEQY
TRBV3-1/TRBV3-2	.	ASSQTGNSPLH
TRBV18	.	ASSPGAGVDTQY
TRBV9	.	ASSEGLPSGNTIY
TRBV7-2	.	ASSSRSFSYNEQF
TRBV11-2	.	ASSPDISSYNEQF
TRBV7-2	.	ASSEGIYEQY
TRBV11-2	.	ASSFPTGYNEQF
TRBV6-6	.	ASSPKSGGGTDTQY
TRBV3-1/TRBV3-2	.	ASSQDGTSEQY
TRBV15	.	ATSSRSGGNQPQH